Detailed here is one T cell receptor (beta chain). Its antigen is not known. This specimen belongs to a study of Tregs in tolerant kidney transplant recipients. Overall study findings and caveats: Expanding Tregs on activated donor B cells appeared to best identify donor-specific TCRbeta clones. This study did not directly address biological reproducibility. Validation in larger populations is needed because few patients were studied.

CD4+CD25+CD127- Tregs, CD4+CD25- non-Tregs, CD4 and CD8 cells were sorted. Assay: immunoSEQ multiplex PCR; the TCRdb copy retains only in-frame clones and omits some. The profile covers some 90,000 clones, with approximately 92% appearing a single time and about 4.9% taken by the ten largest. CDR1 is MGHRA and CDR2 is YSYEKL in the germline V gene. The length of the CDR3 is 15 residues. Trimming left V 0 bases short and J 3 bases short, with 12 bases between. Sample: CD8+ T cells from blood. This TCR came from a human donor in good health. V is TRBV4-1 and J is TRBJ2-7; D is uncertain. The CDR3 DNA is TGCGCCAGCAGCCAAGACCACCGCGGATACTACGAGCAGTACTTC. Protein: CASSQDHRGYYEQYF.